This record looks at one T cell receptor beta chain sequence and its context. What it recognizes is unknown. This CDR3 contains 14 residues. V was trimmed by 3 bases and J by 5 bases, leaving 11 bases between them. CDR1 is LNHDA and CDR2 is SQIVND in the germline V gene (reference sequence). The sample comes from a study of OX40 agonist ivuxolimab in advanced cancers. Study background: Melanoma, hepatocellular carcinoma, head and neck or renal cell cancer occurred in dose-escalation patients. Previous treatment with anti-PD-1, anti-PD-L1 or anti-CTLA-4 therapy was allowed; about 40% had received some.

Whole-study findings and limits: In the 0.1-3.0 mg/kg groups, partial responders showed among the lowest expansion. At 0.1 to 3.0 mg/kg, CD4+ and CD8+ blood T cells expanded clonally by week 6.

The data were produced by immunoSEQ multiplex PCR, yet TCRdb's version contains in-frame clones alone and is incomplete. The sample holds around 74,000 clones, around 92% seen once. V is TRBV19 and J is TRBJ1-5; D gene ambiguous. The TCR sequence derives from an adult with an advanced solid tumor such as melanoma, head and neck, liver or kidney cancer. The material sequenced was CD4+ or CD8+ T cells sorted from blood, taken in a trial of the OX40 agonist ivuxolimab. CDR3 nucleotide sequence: TGTGCCAGTAGTATGACGAACCGGGATCAGCCCCAGCATTTT. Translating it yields CASSMTNRDQPQHF.